The rows below give T cell receptor beta chains drawn from one sample of a study of blood T cell repertoires in COVID-19. Sequenced by immunoSEQ multiplex PCR; TCRdb stores in-frame clones only, minus some. The table records tens of thousands of clones, 90% of them present only once. Material: peripheral blood. The receptors here all came from a man aged 45 to 65 with active COVID-19. Both conserved end residues are part of each CDR3. The order of the fields is V gene, J gene, CDR3 protein.

TRBV21-1	TRBJ2-2	CASTPWLAGSGELFF
TRBV7-2	TRBJ1-3	CASSLGASWGPGNTIYF
TRBV4-2	TRBJ2-3	CASSPNDRGGLDTQYF
TRBV6-4	TRBJ2-3	CASSGLAGTDTQYF
TRBV7-8	TRBJ2-3	CASSLGGGTSITDTQYF
TRBV9	TRBJ2-5	CASSPRGEGYQETQYF
TRBV5-4	TRBJ2-5	CASSARDYQETQYF
TRBV5-1	TRBJ2-2	CASSLEGDTGELFF
TRBV11-2	TRBJ2-2	CASSLTTGTGELFF
TRBV15	TRBJ1-1	CATSRATGLNTEAFF
TRBV6-6	TRBJ1-5	CASSYDGDQPQHF
TRBV7-9	TRBJ2-1	CASSRGFYNEQFF
TRBV30	TRBJ2-2	CAWTRGKNTGELFF
TRBV4-1	TRBJ2-7	CASSQADSNSYEQYF
TRBV4-1	TRBJ2-5	CASSQGLRGPPEGRETQYF
TRBV11-2	TRBJ2-7	CASSLGGQRTGEQYF
TRBV9	TRBJ1-2	CASSPLVGGSYGYTF
TRBV6-1	TRBJ1-5	CASSELSRGNQPQHF
TRBV28	TRBJ1-1	CASSSGDRGPSTEAFF
TRBV5-1	TRBJ2-3	CASSRDQGTQYF
TRBV4-3	TRBJ2-1	CASSQYGTGYNEQFF
TRBV2	TRBJ1-3	CASSQDRGLNGNTIYF
TRBV9	TRBJ1-3	CASSRSSLEYSGNTIYF
TRBV7-3	TRBJ2-7	CASSTGTGPSYEQYF
TRBV18	TRBJ1-3	CASATGPGNTIYF
TRBV28	TRBJ2-7	CASRNQGAREQYF
TRBV29-1	TRBJ2-7	CSVEGASGGYEQYF